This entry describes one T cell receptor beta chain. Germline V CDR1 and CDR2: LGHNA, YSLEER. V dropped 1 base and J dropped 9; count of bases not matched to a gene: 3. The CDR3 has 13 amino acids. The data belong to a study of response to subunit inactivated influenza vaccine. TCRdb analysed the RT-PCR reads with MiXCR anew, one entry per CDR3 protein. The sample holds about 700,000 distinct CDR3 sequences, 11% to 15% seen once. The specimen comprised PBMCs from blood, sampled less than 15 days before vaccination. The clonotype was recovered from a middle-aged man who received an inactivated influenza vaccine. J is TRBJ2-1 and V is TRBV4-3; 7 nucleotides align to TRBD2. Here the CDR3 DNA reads TGCGCCAGCAGCCAAGGTAGCGGGTTTGAGCAGTTCTTC. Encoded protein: CASSQGSGFEQFF.